This note documents a single T cell receptor (beta chain) sequence. Its specificity is not known. The entry originates in a study of OX40 agonist ivuxolimab in advanced cancers. Turning to the study itself: Ivuxolimab, which patients received intravenously every 2 weeks, was dosed at 0.01 to 10 mg/kg.

Study-level points and caveats: Blood T cells, both CD4+ and CD8+, expanded clonally by week 6 at 0.1 to 3.0 mg/kg. The specificity for antigen of the expanded peripheral T cells was not determined.

With V trimmed by 0 bases and J by 3 bases, 8 bases remained unmatched. Germline V CDR1 and CDR2: SGHNT, YYREEE (reference sequence). The CDR3 loop spans 17 amino acids. TCRdb's copy holds only in-frame clones and misses some; the assay was immunoSEQ multiplex PCR. The sample holds approximately 55,000 clones, 70% to 90% seen once. This sequence was found in an adult with an advanced solid tumor such as melanoma, head and neck, liver or kidney cancer. The material was CD4+ or CD8+ T cells sorted from blood, obtained in a trial of the OX40 agonist ivuxolimab. J is TRBJ2-2 and V is TRBV5-4, with 7 positions matching TRBD2. The CDR3 DNA reads as TGTGCCAGCAGCTTGGGTTTGGGCGGGAGTTACACCGGGGAGCTGTTTTTT. Its translation: CASSLGLGGSYTGELFF.